This TCR beta chain derives from a study of blood T cell repertoires in COVID-19. Background on the study: Samples taken during acute and convalescent COVID-19 were collected in the United States, Italy and Spain. Sample material is recorded as cDNA or gDNA derived from T cells, B-cell-depleted T cells, or PBMCs.

Original analysis: How many nucleated cells were present was estimated from reference gene primer amplification. Some clones are missing from TCRdb's copy, which holds only in-frame ones; the method was immunoSEQ multiplex PCR. The D gene and trimming were derived from the DNA, and the V and J assignments and clone size from that table. The sample contains roughly 120,000 clones, roughly four fifths of which appear only once. The CDR3 sequence is 14 residues long. Germline V lookup: CDR1 SGHTA, CDR2 FQGTGA. Losses at the gene ends were 3 bases for V and 6 bases for J; bases not matched to a gene: 4. The J gene is TRBJ1-2, the V gene TRBV7-3; 10 bases line up with TRBD1. The sequence was obtained from a woman in her sixties with acute or convalescent COVID-19. The sample was peripheral blood. The CDR3 sequence: CASSLGDRGDGYTF. CDR3 nucleotide sequence: TGTGCCAGCAGCTTGGGGGACAGGGGCGATGGCTACACCTTC.